Listed below are T cell receptor beta chains from one sample, sequenced in a study of shared clonotypes between healthy human individuals. The protocol was immunoSEQ multiplex PCR, while the TCRdb copy is restricted to in-frame clones and leaves out a portion. The sample holds about 2.4 million clones; 93% are singletons and the top ten take 0.36%. The sample comprised naive CD4+ T cells from PBMCs. These receptors were taken from a man aged 18-30 years in good health. Some clones in this sample may be carry-over from other donors' samples. Each CDR3 is given with its conserved first and last residue. D genes are given only for firm matches. A clone size is listed for some rows: how often the clone was seen (once, few, many), or a class if it is expanded.

j_call clone_size v_call d_call cdr3_nt cdr3_aa
TRBJ2-1 - TRBV5-8 TRBD2 TGTGCCAGCAGCCGTCTAGCGGGGGCCTGGAATGAGCAGTTCTTC CASSRLAGAWNEQFF
TRBJ2-3 - TRBV7-9 - TGTGCCAGCACAGTGATCTCCACAGATACGCAGTATTTT CASTVISTDTQYF
TRBJ2-2 - TRBV11-2 TRBD2 TGTGCCAGCAGCCTGGGGACTAGCGGGAGTGTCACCGGGGAGCTGTTTTTT CASSLGTSGSVTGELFF
TRBJ1-1 - TRBV30 TRBD1 TGTGCCTGCCTAGCCGGGACAGGTTTAATGAACACTGAAGCTTTCTTT CACLAGTGLMNTEAFF
TRBJ2-1 - TRBV5-1 - TGCGCCAGCAGCTTCGGGGAGTCGCCCTCCAATGAGCAGTTCTTC CASSFGESPSNEQFF
TRBJ2-1 - TRBV15 TRBD1 TGTGCCACCAGCAGGAGAACAGGGGGCGGTTACAATGAGCAGTTCTTC CATSRRTGGGYNEQFF
TRBJ2-2 - TRBV11-2 - TGTGCCAGCAGCTTACTTACGGGAGCGAACACCGGGGAGCTGTTTTTT CASSLLTGANTGELFF
TRBJ1-6 once TRBV5-1 - TGCGCCAGCAGCTTGGGAGGGGTTGGCTCACCCCTCCACTTT CASSLGGVGSPLHF
TRBJ1-1 - TRBV6-1 - TGTGCCAGCAGACGCAGGAACACTGAAGCTTTCTTT CASRRRNTEAFF
TRBJ2-7 - TRBV5-5 - TGTGCCAGCAGCTTGAGGGGGGACCCATCGATATACGAGCAGTACTTC CASSLRGDPSIYEQYF